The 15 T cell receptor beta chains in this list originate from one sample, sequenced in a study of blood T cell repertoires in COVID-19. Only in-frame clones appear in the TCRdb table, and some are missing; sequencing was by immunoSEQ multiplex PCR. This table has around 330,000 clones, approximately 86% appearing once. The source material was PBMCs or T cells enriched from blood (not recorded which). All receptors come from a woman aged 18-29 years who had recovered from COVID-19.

The chain's CDR3 is CSVTSGPLAEKLFF. The CDR3 DNA sequence: TGCAGCGTGACTAGTGGCCCACTAGCTGAAAAACTGTTTTTT. V and J are TRBV29-1 and TRBJ1-4; unclear D gene. V was clipped by 6 bases and J by 7 bases, with 18 bases between them. CDR3 size: 14 residues. Germline lookup yields CDR1 SQVTM and CDR2 ANQGSEA.

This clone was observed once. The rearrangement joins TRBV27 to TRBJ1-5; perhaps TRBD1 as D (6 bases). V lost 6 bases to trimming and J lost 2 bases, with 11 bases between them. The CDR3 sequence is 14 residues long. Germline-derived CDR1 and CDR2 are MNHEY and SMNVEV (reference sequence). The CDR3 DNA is TGTGCCAGCAGACGGGGGGCGGGCAATCAGCCCCAGCATTTT. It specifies CASRRGAGNQPQHF.

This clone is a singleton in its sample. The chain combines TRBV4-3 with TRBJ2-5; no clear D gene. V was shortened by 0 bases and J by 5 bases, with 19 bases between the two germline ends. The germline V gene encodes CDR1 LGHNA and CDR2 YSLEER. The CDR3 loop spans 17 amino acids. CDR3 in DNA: TGCGCCAGCAGCCAAGACAATCACCGAAGATCCCGGGAGACCCAGTACTTC. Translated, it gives CASSQDNHRRSRETQYF.

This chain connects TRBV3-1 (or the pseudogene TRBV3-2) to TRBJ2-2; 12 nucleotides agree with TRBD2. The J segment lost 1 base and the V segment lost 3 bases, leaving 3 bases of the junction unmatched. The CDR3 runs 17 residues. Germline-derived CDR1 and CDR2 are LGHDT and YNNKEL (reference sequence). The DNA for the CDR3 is TGTGCCAGCAGCCACGTACTAGCGGGGGGGAACACCGGGGAGCTGTTTTTT. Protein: CASSHVLAGGNTGELFF.

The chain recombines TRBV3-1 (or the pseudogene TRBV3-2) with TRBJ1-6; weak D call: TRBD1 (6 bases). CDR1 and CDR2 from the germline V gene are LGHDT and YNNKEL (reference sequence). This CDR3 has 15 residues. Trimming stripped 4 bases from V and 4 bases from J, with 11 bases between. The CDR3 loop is CASSPSGTYNSPLHF. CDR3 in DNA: TGTGCCAGCAGCCCTTCCGGGACATATAATTCACCCCTCCACTTT.

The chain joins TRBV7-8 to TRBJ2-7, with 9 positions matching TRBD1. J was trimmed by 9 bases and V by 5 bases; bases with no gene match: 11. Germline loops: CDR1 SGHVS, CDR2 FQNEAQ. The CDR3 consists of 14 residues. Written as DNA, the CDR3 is TGTGCCAGCAGCCCGTCGGGACAGGGAATAGGGCAGTACTTC. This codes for CASSPSGQGIGQYF.

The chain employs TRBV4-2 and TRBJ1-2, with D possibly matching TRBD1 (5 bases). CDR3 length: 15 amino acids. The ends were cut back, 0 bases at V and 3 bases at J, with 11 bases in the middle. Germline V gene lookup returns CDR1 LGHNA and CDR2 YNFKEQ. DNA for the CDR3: TGTGCCAGCAGCCAAGAGTTGGGCAGGGACTATGGCTACACCTTC. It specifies CASSQELGRDYGYTF.

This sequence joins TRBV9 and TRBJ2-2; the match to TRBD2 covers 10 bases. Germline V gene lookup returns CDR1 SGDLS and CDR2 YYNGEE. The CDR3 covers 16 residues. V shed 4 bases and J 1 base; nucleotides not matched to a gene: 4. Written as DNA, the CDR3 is TGTGCCAGCAGCTCATGGACTAGCGGGAACACCGGGGAGCTGTTTTTT. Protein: CASSSWTSGNTGELFF.

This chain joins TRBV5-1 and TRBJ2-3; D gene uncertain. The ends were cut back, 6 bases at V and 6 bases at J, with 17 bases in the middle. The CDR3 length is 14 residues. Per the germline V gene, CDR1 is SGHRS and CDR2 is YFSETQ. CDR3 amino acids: CASKQSPNSDTQYF. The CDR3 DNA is TGCGCCAGCAAGCAATCCCCCAATTCCGATACGCAGTATTTT. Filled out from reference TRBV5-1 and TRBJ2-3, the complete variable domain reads KAGVTQTPRYLIKTRGQQVTLSCSPISGHRSVSWYQQTPGQGLQFLFEYFSETQRNKGNFPGRFSGRQFSNSRSEMNVSTLELGDSALYLCASKQSPNSDTQYFGPGTRLTVL.

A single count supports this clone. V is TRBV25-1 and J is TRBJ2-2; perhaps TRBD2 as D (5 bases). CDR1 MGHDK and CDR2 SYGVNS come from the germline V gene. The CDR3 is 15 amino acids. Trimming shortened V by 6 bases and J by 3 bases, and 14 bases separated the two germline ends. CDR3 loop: CASRSRTGYTGELFF. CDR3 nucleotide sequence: TGTGCCAGCAGATCACGGACTGGCTACACCGGGGAGCTGTTTTTT.

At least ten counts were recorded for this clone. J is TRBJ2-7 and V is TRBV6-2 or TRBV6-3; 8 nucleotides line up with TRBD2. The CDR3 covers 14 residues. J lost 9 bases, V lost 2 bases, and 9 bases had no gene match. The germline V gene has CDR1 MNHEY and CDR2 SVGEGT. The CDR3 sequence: CASSYHPGGGVQYF. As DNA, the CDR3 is TGTGCCAGCAGTTACCACCCGGGGGGGGGCGTGCAGTACTTC.

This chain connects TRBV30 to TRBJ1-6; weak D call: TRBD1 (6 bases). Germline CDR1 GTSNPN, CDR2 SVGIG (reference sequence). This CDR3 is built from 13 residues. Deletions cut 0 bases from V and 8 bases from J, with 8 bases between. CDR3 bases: TGTGCCTGGAGTGTACAGGGTTATTCACCCCTCCACTTT. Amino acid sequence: CAWSVQGYSPLHF.

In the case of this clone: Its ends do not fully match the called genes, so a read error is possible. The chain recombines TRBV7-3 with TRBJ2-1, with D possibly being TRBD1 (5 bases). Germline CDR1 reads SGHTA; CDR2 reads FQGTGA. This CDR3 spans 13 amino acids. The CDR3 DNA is TGTGCCAGCAGCCTAACCCAGGGTTATGAGCAGTTCTTC. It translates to CASSLTQGYEQFF.

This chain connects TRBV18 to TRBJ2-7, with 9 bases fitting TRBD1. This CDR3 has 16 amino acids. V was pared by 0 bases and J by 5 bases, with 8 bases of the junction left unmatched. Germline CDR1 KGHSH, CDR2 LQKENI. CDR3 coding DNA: TGTGCCAGCTCACCACCGGGACAGGGAATGGGGGACGAGCAGTACTTC. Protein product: CASSPPGQGMGDEQYF.

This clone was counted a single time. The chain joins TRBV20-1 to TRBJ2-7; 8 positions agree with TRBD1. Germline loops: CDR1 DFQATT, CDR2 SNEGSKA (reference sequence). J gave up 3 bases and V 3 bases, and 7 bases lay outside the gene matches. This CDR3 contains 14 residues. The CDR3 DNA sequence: TGCAGTGCTAGTATCGGGACAGGACGCTACGAGCAGTACTTC. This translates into CSASIGTGRYEQYF.